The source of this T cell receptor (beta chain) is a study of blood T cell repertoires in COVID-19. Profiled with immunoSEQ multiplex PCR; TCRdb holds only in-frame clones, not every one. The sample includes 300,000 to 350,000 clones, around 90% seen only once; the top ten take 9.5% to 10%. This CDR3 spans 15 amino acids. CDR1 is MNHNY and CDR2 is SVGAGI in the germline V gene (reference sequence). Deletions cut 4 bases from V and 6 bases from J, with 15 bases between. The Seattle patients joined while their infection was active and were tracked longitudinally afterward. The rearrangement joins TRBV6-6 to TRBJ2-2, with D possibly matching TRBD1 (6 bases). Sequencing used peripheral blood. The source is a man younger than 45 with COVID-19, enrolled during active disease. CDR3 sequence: CASSSSGEWAGELFF. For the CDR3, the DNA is TGTGCCAGCAGTTCTTCAGGGGAGTGGGCCGGGGAGCTGTTTTTT.